This entry features one T cell receptor (beta chain) sequence. Using immunoSEQ multiplex PCR, the repertoire was profiled, and TCRdb retains in-frame clones only, with some absent. Among 25,000 to 30,000 clones listed, 90% to 95% were seen once. This entry is derived from a study of chemoradiotherapy in HPV16-positive cancers. The CDR3 runs 15 residues. CDR1 is SGHVS and CDR2 is FQNEAQ in the germline V gene. V was pared by 5 bases and J by 0 bases, with 11 bases between. This chain joins TRBV7-8 and TRBJ1-3, with D perhaps matching TRBD1 (5 bases). The sample in question was blood, obtained from a patient who underwent chemoradiotherapy. This receptor was identified in a human donor with HPV-associated anogenital cancer. The CDR3 region has the DNA TGTGCCAGCAGCCCCAGACAGAGCTCTGGAAACACCATATATTTT. Amino acids: CASSPRQSSGNTIYF. Full variable domain (outside the CDR3, taken from reference TRBV7-8 and TRBJ1-3): GAGVSQSPRYKVAKRGQDVALRCDPISGHVSLFWYQQALGQGPEFLTYFQNEAQLDKSGLPSDRFFAERPEGSVSTLKIQRTQQEDSAVYLCASSPRQSSGNTIYFGEGSWLTVV.